The clone carrying this T cell receptor (beta chain) was observed at least ten times. With 4 bases removed from V and 3 bases from J, the gap between germline ends came to 17 bases. The CDR3 contains 16 residues. CDR1 and CDR2 from the germline V gene are LGHDT and YNNKEL (reference sequence). The source of the sample is a study of regulatory T cells in long-lasting Graves disease. Study-wide background: Graves' patients, diagnosed recently, had received antithyroid drugs under 3 months.

Combining iRepertoire HTBI primers with Arm-PCR of CDR3 regions, the authors built TCR beta libraries. TCRdb re-called the multiplex PCR reads through MiXCR, storing one row per CDR3 protein. The sample lists 450,000 to 650,000 distinct CDR3 sequences, roughly 16% occurring once. Time point specified: newly diagnosed GD, antithyroid drugs for less than 3 months. RNA extracted from PBMCs served as the sequencing template. This sample also belongs to another study, concerning T cells in Graves' hyperthyroidism and ophthalmopathy.

Here the sequenced sample was peripheral blood mononuclear cells (PBMCs), taken at new diagnosis, from a patient treated with antithyroid drugs. This TCR came from a woman aged 35 to 60 with Graves disease. This chain connects TRBV3-1 to TRBJ2-3, with D hard to call. The DNA of the CDR3 is TGTGCCAGCAGCCCCTTAGAAGGTCCCGGGACAGATACGCAGTATTTT. It translates to CASSPLEGPGTDTQYF.